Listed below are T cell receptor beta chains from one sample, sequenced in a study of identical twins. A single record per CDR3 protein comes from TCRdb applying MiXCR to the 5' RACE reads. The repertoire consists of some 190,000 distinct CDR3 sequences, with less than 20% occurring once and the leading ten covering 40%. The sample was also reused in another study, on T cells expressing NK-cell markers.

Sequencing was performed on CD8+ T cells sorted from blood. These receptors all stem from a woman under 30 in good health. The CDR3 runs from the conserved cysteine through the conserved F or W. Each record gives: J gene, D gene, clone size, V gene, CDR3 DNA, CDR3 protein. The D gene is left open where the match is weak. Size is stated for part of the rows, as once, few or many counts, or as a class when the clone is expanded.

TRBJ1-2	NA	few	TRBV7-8	TGTGCCAGCAGCTTAGCTGGCCAAACCAACTTC	CASSLAGQTNF
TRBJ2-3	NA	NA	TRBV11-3	TGTGCCAGCAGCCACGAGGACAGAGCTACGCAGTATTTT	CASSHEDRATQYF
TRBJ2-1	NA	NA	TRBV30	TGTGCCTGGATACCCGATAGATACAATGAGCAGTTCTTC	CAWIPDRYNEQFF
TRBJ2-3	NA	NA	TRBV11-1	TGTGCCAGCAGCCCGCCCCCGGGGACTCCAAGGAGCACAGATACGCAGTATTTT	CASSPPPGTPRSTDTQYF
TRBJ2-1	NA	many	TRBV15	TGTGCCACCAGCAGAGGCGGAGGGATTTCCAATGAGCAGTTCTTC	CATSRGGGISNEQFF
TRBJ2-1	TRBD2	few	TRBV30	TGTGCCTGGAGTGGGACTAGCGGGAGGGCCCCCTCCAATGAGCAGTTCTTC	CAWSGTSGRAPSNEQFF
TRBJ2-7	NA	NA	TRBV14	TGTGCCAGCAGCCAAGATCTTGGGAGGAACTCCTACGAGCAGTACTTC	CASSQDLGRNSYEQYF
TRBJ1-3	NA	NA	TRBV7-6	TGTGCCAGCAGCTTCGGGGAAACGGACGGTGGAAACACCATATATTTT	CASSFGETDGGNTIYF
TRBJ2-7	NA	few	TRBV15	TGTGCCACCAGCAGAGTTCTGGAGGCCAGGGGGGGCTACGAGCAGTACTTC	CATSRVLEARGGYEQYF
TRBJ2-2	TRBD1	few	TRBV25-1	TGTGCCAGCGGGAGTGGGACAGGGGATACCGGGGAGCTGTTTTTT	CASGSGTGDTGELFF
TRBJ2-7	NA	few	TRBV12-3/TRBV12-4	TGTGCCAGCAGTTTAGGGTGGGACCGAGCCTACGAGCAGTACTTC	CASSLGWDRAYEQYF
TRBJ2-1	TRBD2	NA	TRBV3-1	TGTGCCAGCAGCGGGATAGCGGGAGATGATGAGCAGTTCTTC	CASSGIAGDDEQFF
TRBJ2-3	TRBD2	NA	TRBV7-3	TGTGCCAGCAGCTTAGGGCTAGCGGGGGGTACAGATACGCAGTATTTT	CASSLGLAGGTDTQYF
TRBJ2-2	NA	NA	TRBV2	TGTGCCAGCAGACCAGGGAGCTCGGCGAACACCGGGGAGCTGTTTTTT	CASRPGSSANTGELFF
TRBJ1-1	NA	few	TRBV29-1	TGCAGCGGCGACAGGCCCCTAATAGGTGAAGCTTTCTTT	CSGDRPLIGEAFF
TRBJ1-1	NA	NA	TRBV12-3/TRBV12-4	TGTGCCAGCACCAAGACAGGTGGGGGCACTGAAGCTTTCTTT	CASTKTGGGTEAFF
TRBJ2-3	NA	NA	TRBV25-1	TGTGCCAGCAGTGATTCCTTGGACTACACAGATACGCAGTATTTT	CASSDSLDYTDTQYF
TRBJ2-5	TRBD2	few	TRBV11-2	TGTGCCAGCAGCTTAGACGGCGGGAGGACCCAGTACTTC	CASSLDGGRTQYF
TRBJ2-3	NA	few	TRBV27	TGTGCCAGCAGTTTTACGGCTAGCGAAGATACGCAGTATTTT	CASSFTASEDTQYF
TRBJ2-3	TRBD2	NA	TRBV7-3	TGTGCCAGCAGCTTAAGCGGGGGGGCCACAGATACGCAGTATTTT	CASSLSGGATDTQYF
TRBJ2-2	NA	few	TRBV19	TGTGCCAGTACCCCTGGACAGAAGGTCGGGGAGCTGTTTTTT	CASTPGQKVGELFF
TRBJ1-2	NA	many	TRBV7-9	TGTGCCAGCAGCGCTCAGGGGCCTAACTATGGCTACACCTTC	CASSAQGPNYGYTF
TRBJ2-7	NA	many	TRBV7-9	TGTGCCAGCAGCCCGGACGGCTCCTACGAGCAGTACTTC	CASSPDGSYEQYF
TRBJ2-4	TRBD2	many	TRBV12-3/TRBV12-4	TGTGCCAGCAGTTTACTAGCGGGCATGGGTATTCAGTACTTC	CASSLLAGMGIQYF
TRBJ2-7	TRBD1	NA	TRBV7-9	TGTGCCAGCAGCTCCTCCGCAGGGGGCTACGAGCAGTACTTC	CASSSSAGGYEQYF
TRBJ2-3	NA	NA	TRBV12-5	TGTGCTAGTGGTTTAGGGGGGGCGAGGGCCACAGATACGCAGTATTTT	CASGLGGARATDTQYF
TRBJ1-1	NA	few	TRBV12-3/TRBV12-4	TGTGCCAGCACCCCCGGGAACACTGAAGCTTTCTTT	CASTPGNTEAFF
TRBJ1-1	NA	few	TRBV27	TGTGTCTCAGGCGGAGATGAAGCTTTCTTT	CVSGGDEAFF
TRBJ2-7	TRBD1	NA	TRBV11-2	TGTGCCAGCAGCTTAGGGACAGGGCAGTACGAGCAGTACTTC	CASSLGTGQYEQYF
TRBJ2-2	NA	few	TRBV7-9	TGTGCCAGCAGCTTAGCGGTCCAACCGCGGGAGCTGTTTTTT	CASSLAVQPRELFF
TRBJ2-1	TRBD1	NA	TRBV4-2	TGTGCCAGCAGCCAAGATGTATGGCTACAGGGGGCTGCGGATGAGCAGTTCTTC	CASSQDVWLQGAADEQFF
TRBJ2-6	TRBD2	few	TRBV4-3	TGCGCCAGCAGCCAAGAGATAGCGGGAGGGCCTGGGGCCAACGTCCTGACTTTC	CASSQEIAGGPGANVLTF
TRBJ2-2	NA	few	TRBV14	TGTGCCAGCAGCCCGGACAGATTCGCGAACACCGGGGAGCTGTTTTTT	CASSPDRFANTGELFF
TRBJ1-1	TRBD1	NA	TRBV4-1	TGCGCCAGCAGCCAAGTAACAGGGGGTACTGAAGCTTTCTTT	CASSQVTGGTEAFF
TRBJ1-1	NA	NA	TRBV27	TGTGCCAGCATTGAGGGCGCTGAAGCTTTCTTT	CASIEGAEAFF
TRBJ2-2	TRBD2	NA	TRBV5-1	TGCGCCAGCAGCTTGGGTCTAGCGGGAGACCACGGGGAGCTGTTTTTT	CASSLGLAGDHGELFF
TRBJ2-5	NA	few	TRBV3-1	TGTGCCAGCAGCCCTAGAAGCCCGGAGACCCAGTACTTC	CASSPRSPETQYF
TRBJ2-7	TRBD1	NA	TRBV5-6	TGTGCCAGCAGCTGGGGACAGGGGATCTACGAGCAGTACTTC	CASSWGQGIYEQYF
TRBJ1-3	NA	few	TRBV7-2	TGTGCCAGCAGCCAAGGACTGTTGGGGAACACCATATATTTT	CASSQGLLGNTIYF
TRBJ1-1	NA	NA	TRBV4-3	TGCGCCAGCAGCCAACGAGGGACCACTGAAGCTTTCTTT	CASSQRGTTEAFF
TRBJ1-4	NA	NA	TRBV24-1	TGTGCCACGCCATACGGGTATGGTGCCCATGAAAAACTGTTTTTT	CATPYGYGAHEKLFF
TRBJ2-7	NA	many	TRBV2	TGTGCCAGCGGGCAGGGTTACGAGCAGTACTTC	CASGQGYEQYF
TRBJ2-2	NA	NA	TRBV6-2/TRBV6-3	TGTGCCAGCAGACCAGGACTTCTAGCCGGGGAGCTGTTTTTT	CASRPGLLAGELFF
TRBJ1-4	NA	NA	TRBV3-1	TGTGCCAGCAGCCAAACCGGGACCGAGGGGGAAAAACTGTTTTTT	CASSQTGTEGEKLFF
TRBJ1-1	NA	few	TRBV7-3	TGTGCCAGCAGCTTCCCCGGGGATACTGAAGCTTTCTTT	CASSFPGDTEAFF
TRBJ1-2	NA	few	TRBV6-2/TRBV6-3	TGTGCCAGCGACAGGTCACTTTACACCGCAGGCTACACCTTC	CASDRSLYTAGYTF
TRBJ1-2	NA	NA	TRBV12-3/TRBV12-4	TGTGCCAGCACCCCAGGAGCCGATGGCTACACCTTC	CASTPGADGYTF
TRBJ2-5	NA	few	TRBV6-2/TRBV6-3	TGTGCCAGCAGTTACTTTGGGTCACAAGAGACCCAGTACTTC	CASSYFGSQETQYF